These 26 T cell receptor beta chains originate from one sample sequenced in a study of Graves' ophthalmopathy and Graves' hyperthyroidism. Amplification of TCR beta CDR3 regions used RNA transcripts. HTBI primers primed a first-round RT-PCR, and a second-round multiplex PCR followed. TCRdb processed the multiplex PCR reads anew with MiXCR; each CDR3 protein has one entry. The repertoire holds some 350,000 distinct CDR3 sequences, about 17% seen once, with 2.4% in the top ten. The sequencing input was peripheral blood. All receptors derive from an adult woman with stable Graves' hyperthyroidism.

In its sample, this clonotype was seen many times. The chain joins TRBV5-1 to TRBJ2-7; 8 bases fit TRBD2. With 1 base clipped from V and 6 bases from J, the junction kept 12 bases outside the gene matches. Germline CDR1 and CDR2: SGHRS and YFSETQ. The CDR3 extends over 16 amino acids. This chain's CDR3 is CASSLSSSSGRIEQYF. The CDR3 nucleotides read TGCGCCAGCAGCTTGTCGTCGTCGAGCGGGAGAATCGAGCAGTACTTC. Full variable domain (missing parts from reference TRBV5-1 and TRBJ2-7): KAGVTQTPRYLIKTRGQQVTLSCSPISGHRSVSWYQQTPGQGLQFLFEYFSETQRNKGNFPGRFSGRQFSNSRSEMNVSTLELGDSALYLCASSLSSSSGRIEQYFGPGTRLTVT.

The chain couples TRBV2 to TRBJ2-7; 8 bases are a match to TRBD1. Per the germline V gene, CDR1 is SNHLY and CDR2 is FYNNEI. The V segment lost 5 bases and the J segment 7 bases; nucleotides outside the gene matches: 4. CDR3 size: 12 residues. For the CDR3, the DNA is TGTGCCAGCAGTAGGACAGGGCGGGAGCAGTACTTC. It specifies CASSRTGREQYF.

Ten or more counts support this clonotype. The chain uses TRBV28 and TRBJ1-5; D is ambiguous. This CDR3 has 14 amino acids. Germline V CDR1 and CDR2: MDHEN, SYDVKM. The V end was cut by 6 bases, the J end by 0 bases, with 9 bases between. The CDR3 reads CASSPAYSNQPQHF. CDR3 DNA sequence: TGTGCCAGCAGCCCGGCGTATAGCAATCAGCCCCAGCATTTT.

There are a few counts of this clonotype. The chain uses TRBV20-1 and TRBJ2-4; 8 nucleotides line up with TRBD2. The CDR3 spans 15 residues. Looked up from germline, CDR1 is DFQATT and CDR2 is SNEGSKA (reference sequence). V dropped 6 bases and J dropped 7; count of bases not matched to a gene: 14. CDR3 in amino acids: CSAPRPGGRNNIQYF. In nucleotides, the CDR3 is TGCAGTGCCCCCCGCCCGGGAGGGCGAAATAACATTCAGTACTTC.

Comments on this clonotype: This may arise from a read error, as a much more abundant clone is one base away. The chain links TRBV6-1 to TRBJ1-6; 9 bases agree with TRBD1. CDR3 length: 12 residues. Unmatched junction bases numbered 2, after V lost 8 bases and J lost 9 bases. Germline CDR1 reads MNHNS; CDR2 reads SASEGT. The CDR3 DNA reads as TGTGCCAGCGGACAGGGGAGTTCACCCCTCCACTTT. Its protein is CASGQGSSPLHF.

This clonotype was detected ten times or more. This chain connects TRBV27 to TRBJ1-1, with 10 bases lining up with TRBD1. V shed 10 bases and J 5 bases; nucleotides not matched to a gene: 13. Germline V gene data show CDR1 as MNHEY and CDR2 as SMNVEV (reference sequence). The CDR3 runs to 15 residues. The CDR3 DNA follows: TGTGCCACCTTAGGGGACAGGGGAGGAGGGACTGAAGCTTTCTTT. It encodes CATLGDRGGGTEAFF.

The CDR3: CASSGVGETQYF. CDR3 in DNA: TGTGCCAGCAGTGGAGTAGGAGAGACCCAGTACTTC. The chain links TRBV6-1 to TRBJ2-5; D not certain. Germline CDR1 and CDR2: MNHNS and SASEGT. V was clipped by 4 bases and J by 4 bases, with 7 bases between them. The CDR3 loop spans 12 amino acids.

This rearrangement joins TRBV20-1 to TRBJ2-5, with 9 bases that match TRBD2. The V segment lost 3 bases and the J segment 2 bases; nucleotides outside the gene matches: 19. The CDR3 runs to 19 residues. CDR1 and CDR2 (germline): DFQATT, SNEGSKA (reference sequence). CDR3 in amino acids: CSASYQGAGGVSGQETQYF. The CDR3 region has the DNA TGCAGTGCTAGTTATCAAGGAGCGGGAGGAGTTTCGGGACAAGAGACCCAGTACTTC.

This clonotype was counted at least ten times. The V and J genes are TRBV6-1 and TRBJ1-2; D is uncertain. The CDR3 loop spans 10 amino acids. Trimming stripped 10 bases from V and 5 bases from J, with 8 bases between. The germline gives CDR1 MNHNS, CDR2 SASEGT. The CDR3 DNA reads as TGTGCCATCCTTGATTATGGCTACACCTTC. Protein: CAILDYGYTF.

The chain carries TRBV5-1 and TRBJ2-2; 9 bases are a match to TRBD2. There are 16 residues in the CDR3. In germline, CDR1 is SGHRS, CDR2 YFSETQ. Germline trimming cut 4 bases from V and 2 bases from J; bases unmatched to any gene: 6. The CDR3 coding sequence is TGCGCCAGCAGCCACTTAGCGGGAGCTAACACCGGGGAGCTGTTTTTT. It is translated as CASSHLAGANTGELFF. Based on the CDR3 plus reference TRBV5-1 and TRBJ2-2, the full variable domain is KAGVTQTPRYLIKTRGQQVTLSCSPISGHRSVSWYQQTPGQGLQFLFEYFSETQRNKGNFPGRFSGRQFSNSRSEMNVSTLELGDSALYLCASSHLAGANTGELFFGEGSRLTVL.

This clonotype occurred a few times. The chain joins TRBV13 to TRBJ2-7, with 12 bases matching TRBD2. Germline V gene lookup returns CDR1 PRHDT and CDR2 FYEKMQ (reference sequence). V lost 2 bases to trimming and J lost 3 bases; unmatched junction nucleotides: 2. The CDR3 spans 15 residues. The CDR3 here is CASSLPTSGSYEQYF. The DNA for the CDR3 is TGTGCCAGCAGCTTACCGACTAGCGGGAGCTACGAGCAGTACTTC.

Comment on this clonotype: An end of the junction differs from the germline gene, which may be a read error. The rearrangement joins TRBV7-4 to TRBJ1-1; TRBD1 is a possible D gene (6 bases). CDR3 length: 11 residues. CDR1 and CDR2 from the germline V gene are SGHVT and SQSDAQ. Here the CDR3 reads CASSGGPEACF. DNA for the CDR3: TGTGCCAGCTCGGGGGGGCCTGAAGCTTGCTTT. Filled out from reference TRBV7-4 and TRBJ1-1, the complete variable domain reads GAGVSQSPRYKVAKRGRDVALRCDSISGHVTLYWYRQTLGQGSEVLTYSQSDAQRDKSGRPSGRFSAERPERSVSTLKIQRTEQGDSAVYLCASSGGPEACFGQGTRLTVV.

The CDR3 DNA reads as TGTGCCAGCAGTTACTCCCCGGGTTTGACTGAAGCTTTCTTT. It codes for CASSYSPGLTEAFF. The V call is TRBV6-2 or TRBV6-3, the J call TRBJ1-1; no definite D call. CDR3 length: 14 amino acids. Germline V gene lookup returns CDR1 MNHEY and CDR2 SVGEGT. V was cut by 0 bases and J by 5 bases, with 10 bases left in between.

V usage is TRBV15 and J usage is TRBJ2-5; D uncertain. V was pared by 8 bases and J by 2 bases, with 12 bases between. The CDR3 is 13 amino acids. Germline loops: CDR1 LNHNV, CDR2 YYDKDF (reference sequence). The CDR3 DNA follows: TGTGCCACCGGTGAACGCCTTCAAGAGACCCAGTACTTC. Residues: CATGERLQETQYF.

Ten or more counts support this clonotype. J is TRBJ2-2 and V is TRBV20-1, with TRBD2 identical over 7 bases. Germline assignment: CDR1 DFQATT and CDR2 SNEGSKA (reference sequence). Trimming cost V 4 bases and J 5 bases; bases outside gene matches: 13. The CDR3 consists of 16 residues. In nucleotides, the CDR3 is TGCAGTGCTAAGGCAAACTGGGCGGGAGCAACCGGGGAGCTGTTTTTT. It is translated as CSAKANWAGATGELFF.

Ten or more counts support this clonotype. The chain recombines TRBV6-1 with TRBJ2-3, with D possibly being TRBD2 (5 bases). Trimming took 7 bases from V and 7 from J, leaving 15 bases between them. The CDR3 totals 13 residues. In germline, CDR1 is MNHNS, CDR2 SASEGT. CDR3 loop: CASTSAGEYTQYF. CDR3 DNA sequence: TGTGCCAGCACCTCGGCGGGCGAATATACGCAGTATTTT.

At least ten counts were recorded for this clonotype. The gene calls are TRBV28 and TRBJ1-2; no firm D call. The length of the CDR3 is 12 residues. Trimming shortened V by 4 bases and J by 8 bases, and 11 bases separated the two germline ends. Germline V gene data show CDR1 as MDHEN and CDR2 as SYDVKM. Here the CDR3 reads CASSSFSRGYTF. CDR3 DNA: TGTGCCAGCAGTTCCTTCAGCCGGGGCTACACCTTC.

This chain's CDR3 is CASSQNEQGNGYTF. The CDR3, as DNA: TGCGCCAGCAGCCAAAACGAACAGGGTAATGGCTACACCTTC. The chain employs TRBV4-3 and TRBJ1-2, with D tentatively TRBD1 (6 bases). This CDR3 has 14 residues. Trimming took off 2 bases at V and 6 bases at J, with 13 bases between the two ends. Germline V gene lookup returns CDR1 LGHNA and CDR2 YSLEER.

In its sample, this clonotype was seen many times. CDR3 coding DNA: TGTGCCAGCAGAAAAACGGGGGCCAATCAGCCCCAGCATTTT. It translates to CASRKTGANQPQHF. V usage is TRBV6-2 or TRBV6-3 and J usage is TRBJ1-5; D might be TRBD1 (6 bases). This CDR3 has 14 amino acids. Germline CDR1 is MNHEY and CDR2 is SVGEGT. V was cut by 6 bases and J by 3 bases, with 12 bases left in between.

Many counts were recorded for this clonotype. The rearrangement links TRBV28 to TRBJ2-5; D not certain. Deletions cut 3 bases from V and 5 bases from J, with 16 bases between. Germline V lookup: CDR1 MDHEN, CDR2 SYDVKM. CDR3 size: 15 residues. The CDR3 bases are TGTGCCAGCAGTTTTCCGCGCGAGGCCTGGGAGACCCAGTACTTC. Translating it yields CASSFPREAWETQYF.

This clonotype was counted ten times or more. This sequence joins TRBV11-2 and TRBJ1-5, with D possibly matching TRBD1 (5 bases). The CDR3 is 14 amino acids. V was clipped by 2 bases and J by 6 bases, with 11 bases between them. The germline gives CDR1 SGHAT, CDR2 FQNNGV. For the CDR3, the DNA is TGTGCCAGCAGCTTACAGCAGGGCGGTCAGCCCCAGCATTTT. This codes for CASSLQQGGQPQHF.

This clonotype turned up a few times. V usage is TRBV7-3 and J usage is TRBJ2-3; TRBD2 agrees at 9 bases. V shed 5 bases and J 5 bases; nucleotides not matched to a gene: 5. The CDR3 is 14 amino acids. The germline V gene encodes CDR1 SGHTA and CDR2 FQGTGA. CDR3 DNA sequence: TGTGCCAGCAGCCCGGGACTAGCAGGAGATACGCAGTATTTT. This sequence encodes CASSPGLAGDTQYF. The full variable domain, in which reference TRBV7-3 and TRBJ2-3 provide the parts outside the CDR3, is GAGVSQTPSNKVTEKGKYVELRCDPISGHTALYWYRQSLGQGPEFLIYFQGTGAADDSGLPNDRFFAVRPEGSVSTLKIQRTERGDSAVYLCASSPGLAGDTQYFGPGTRLTVL.

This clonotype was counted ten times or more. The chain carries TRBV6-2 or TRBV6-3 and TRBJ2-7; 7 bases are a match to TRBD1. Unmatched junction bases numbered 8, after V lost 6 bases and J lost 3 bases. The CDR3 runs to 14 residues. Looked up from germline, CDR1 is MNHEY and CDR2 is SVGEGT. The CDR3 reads CASSRTDRVYEQYF. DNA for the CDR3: TGTGCCAGCAGCAGGACAGACAGGGTCTACGAGCAGTACTTC.

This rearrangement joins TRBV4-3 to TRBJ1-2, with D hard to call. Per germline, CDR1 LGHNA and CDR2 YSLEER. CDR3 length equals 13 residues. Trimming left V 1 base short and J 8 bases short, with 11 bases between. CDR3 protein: CASSQGSAGGYTF. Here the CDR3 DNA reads TGCGCCAGCAGCCAAGGTAGTGCAGGCGGCTACACCTTC.

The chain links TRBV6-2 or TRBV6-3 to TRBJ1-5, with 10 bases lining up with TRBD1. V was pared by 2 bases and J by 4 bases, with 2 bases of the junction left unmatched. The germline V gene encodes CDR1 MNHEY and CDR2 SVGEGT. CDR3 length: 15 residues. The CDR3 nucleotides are TGTGCCAGCAGTTACCGGGACAGGGGTAATCAGCCCCAGCATTTT. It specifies CASSYRDRGNQPQHF.

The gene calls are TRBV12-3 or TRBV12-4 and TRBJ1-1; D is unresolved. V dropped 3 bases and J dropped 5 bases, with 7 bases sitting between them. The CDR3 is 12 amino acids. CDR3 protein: CASSFVATEAFF. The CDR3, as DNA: TGTGCCAGCAGTTTTGTGGCGACTGAAGCTTTCTTT.